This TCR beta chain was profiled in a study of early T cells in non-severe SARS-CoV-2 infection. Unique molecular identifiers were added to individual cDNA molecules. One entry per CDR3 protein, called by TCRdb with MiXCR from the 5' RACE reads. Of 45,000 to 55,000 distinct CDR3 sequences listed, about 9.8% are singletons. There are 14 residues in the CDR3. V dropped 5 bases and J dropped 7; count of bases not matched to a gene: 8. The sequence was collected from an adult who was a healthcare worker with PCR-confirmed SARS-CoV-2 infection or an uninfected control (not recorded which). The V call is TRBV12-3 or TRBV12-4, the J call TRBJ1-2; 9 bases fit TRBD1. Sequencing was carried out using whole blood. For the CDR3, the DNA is TGTGCCAGCAGTCCTGGACAGGGGATAAGTGGCTACACCTTC. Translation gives CASSPGQGISGYTF.